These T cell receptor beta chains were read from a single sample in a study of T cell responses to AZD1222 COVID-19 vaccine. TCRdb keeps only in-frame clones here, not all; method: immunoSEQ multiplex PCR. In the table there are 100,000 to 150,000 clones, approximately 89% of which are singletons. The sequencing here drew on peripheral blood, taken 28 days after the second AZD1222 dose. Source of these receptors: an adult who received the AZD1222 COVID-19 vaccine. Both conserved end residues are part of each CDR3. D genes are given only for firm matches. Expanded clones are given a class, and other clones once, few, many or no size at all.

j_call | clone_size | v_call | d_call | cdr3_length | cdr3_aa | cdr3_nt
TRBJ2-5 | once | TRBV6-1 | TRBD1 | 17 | CASSGLVGQGMGETQYF | TGTGCCAGCAGTGGCCTTGTGGGACAGGGGATGGGAGAGACCCAGTACTTC
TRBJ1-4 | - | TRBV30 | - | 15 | CAWSDRQRTNEKLFF | TGTGCCTGGAGCGACAGACAGAGGACTAATGAAAAACTGTTTTTT
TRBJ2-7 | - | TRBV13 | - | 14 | CASSRPGRSYEQYF | TGTGCCAGCAGCCGACCCGGGCGGTCCTACGAGCAGTACTTC
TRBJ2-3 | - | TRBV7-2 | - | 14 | CASSFPPPVDTQYF | TGTGCCAGCAGCTTCCCCCCCCCGGTAGATACGCAGTATTTT
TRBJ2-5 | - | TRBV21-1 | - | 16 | CASSRPESTRLETQYF | TGTGCCAGCAGCCGCCCCGAGTCAACTAGACTGGAGACCCAGTACTTC
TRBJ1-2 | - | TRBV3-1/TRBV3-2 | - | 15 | CASSQGGWGTSGYTF | TGTGCCAGCAGCCAGGGCGGTTGGGGGACATCTGGCTACACCTTC
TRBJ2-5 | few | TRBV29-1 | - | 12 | CSATTNQETQYF | TGCAGCGCAACAACGAACCAAGAGACCCAGTACTTC
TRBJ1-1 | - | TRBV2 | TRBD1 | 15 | CASTLGQGRRTEAFF | TGTGCCAGCACCTTAGGACAGGGGCGTCGAACTGAAGCTTTCTTT
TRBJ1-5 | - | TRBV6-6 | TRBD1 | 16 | CASRDPDRGGTQPQHF | TGTGCCAGCAGAGACCCGGACAGGGGAGGGACTCAGCCCCAGCATTTT
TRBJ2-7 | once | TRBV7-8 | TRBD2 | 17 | CASSSPPSGLNAYEQYF | TGTGCCAGCAGCTCTCCCCCTAGCGGGCTAAACGCCTACGAGCAGTACTTC
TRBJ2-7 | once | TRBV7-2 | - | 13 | CASSLTFSYEQYF | TGTGCCAGCAGCTTAACCTTCTCCTACGAGCAGTACTTC
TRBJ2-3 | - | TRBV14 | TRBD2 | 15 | CASSPPGGRKDTQYF | TGTGCCAGCAGCCCCCCGGGGGGGCGGAAAGATACGCAGTATTTT
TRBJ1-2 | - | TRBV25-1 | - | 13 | CASSEWDYYGYTF | TGTGCCAGCAGTGAATGGGATTACTATGGCTACACCTTC
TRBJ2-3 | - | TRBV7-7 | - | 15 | CASSVGEESTDTQYF | TGTGCCAGCAGCGTAGGTGAGGAGAGCACAGATACGCAGTATTTT
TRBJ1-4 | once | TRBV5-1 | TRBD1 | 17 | CASSSGQGRATNEKLFF | TGCGCCAGCAGCTCGGGACAGGGGAGAGCAACTAATGAAAAACTGTTTTTT
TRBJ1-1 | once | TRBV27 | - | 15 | CASWGEGRGNTEAFF | TGTGCCAGCTGGGGAGAGGGGCGGGGAAACACTGAAGCTTTCTTT
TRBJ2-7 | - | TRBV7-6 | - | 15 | CASSPAGSRSYEQYF | TGTGCCAGCAGCCCAGCCGGGTCCCGGAGCTACGAGCAGTACTTC
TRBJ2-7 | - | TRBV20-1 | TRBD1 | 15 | CSASSQRGTGGEQYF | TGCAGTGCTAGTTCACAAAGGGGGACAGGGGGTGAGCAGTACTTC
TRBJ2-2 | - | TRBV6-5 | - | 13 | CASSYVWAGELFF | TGTGCCAGCAGTTACGTGTGGGCCGGGGAGCTGTTTTTT
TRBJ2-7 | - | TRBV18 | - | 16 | CASSPPVPISPYEQYF | TGTGCCAGCTCACCACCTGTCCCGATCTCACCCTACGAGCAGTACTTC
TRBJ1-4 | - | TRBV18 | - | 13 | CASSPRAQEKLFF | TGTGCCAGCTCACCACGAGCTCAGGAAAAACTGTTTTTT
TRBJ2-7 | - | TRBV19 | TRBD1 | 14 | CASSTRGSPYEQYF | TGTGCCAGTAGTACCAGGGGGAGCCCCTACGAGCAGTACTTC
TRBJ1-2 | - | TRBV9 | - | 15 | CASSGGGGANYGYTF | TGTGCCAGCAGCGGGGGAGGAGGAGCTAACTATGGCTACACCTTC
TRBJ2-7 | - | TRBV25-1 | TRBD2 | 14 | CASSLSGARGEQYF | TGTGCCAGCAGTCTTAGCGGGGCGCGGGGGGAGCAGTACTTC
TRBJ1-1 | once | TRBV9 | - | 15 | CASNSGGALNTEAFF | TGTGCCAGCAACTCTGGGGGGGCCCTGAACACTGAAGCTTTCTTT
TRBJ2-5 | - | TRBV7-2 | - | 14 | CASSLSGRQETQYF | TGTGCCAGCAGCTTATCGGGCAGGCAAGAGACCCAGTACTTC
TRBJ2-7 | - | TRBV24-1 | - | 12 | CATSDQGLEQYF | TGTGCCACCAGTGATCAAGGGCTCGAGCAGTACTTC
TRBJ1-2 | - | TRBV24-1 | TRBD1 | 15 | CATSDLGTGPDGYTF | TGTGCCACCAGTGATTTGGGGACAGGGCCTGATGGCTACACCTTC
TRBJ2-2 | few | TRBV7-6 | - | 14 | CASSLGHLTGELFF | TGTGCCAGCAGCTTAGGCCACCTCACCGGGGAGCTGTTTTTT
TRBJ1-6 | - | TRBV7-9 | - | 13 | CASMGDEASPLHF | TGTGCCAGCATGGGGGATGAGGCTTCACCCCTCCACTTT
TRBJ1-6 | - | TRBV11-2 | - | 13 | CASSLQGPSPLHF | TGTGCCAGCAGCTTACAGGGGCCCTCTCCCCTCCACTTT
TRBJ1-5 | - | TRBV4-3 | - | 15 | CASSQSGQPNQPQHF | TGCGCCAGCAGCCAATCCGGGCAACCCAATCAGCCCCAGCATTTT
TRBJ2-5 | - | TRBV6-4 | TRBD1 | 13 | CASSDRQGETQYF | TGTGCCAGCAGTGACCGACAGGGGGAGACCCAGTACTTC
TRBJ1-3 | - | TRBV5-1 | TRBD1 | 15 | CASSLTGQGGNTIYF | TGCGCCAGCAGCTTGACCGGACAGGGCGGAAACACCATATATTTT
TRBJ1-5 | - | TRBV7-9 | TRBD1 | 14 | CASSRQGNNQPQHF | TGTGCCAGCAGCAGACAGGGAAACAATCAGCCCCAGCATTTT
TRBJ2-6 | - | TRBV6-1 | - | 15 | CASSEEGTGANVLTF | TGTGCCAGCAGTGAAGAGGGTACAGGGGCCAACGTCCTGACTTTC
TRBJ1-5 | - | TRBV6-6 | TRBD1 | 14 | CASRRTGDNQPQHF | TGTGCCAGCAGGAGGACAGGCGACAATCAGCCCCAGCATTTT
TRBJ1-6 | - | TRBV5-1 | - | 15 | CASSEEGPYNSPLHF | TGCGCCAGCAGCGAGGAAGGGCCCTATAATTCACCCCTCCACTTT
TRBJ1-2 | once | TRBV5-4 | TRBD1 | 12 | CASSSQGEGYTF | TGTGCCAGCAGCTCGCAGGGGGAAGGCTACACCTTC
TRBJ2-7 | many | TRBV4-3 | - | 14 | CASSQGQGGGEQYF | TGCGCCAGCAGCCAAGGACAGGGAGGTGGCGAGCAGTACTTC
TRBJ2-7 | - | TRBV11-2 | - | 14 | CASSLGEGAGEQYF | TGTGCCAGCAGCTTAGGCGAGGGGGCGGGGGAGCAGTACTTC
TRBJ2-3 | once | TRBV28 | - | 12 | CASSLVRYTQYF | TGTGCCAGCAGTTTGGTAAGGTATACGCAGTATTTT
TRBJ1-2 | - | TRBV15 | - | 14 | CATSRESWAGLQVF | TGTGCCACCAGCAGAGAGAGTTGGGCAGGCCTCCAAGTATTC
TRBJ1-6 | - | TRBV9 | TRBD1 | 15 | CASSARGQEVSPLHF | TGTGCCAGCAGCGCTCGGGGACAGGAGGTCTCACCCCTCCACTTT
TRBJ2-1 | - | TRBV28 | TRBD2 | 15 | CASSQPGLAGDEQFF | TGTGCCAGCAGCCAACCGGGACTAGCGGGGGATGAGCAGTTCTTC
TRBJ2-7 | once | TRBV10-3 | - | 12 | CAISDSTYEQYF | TGTGCCATCAGTGACAGTACCTACGAGCAGTACTTC